Shown below are 24 T cell receptor beta chains from a single sample sequenced in a study of CD4 T cells in relation to SARS-CoV-2 and coronaviruses (dated by TCRdb to about 2021). The receptor library was made with the immunoSEQ multiplex PCR assay. TCRdb holds this immuneACCESS table with in-frame rearrangements only. Some clones are missing; in checked studies, unresolved V genes explain under half, and the rest has no known cause. This sample has tens of thousands of clones in its table, and around 67% of those were observed once. The ten largest clones represent 18% of the sample. CD4+ T cells from unexposed donors were collected before the COVID-19 pandemic (2011-2018). After less than eleven days of culture, CD4+ T cells were isolated with the EasySep CD4+ T cell isolation kit. These receptors' antigens are unknown. Sequencing used CD4+ T cells from PBMCs, cultured in vitro. These TCRs come from a human donor in good health.

V is TRBV25-1 and J is TRBJ1-2, with a possible D match to TRBD1 (5 bases). The germline CDR1 and CDR2 sequences are MGHDK and SYGVNS. V was trimmed by 10 bases and J by 8 bases, leaving 20 bases between them. The CDR3 has 13 amino acids. The CDR3 sequence is CATWWDGLGGYTF. DNA of the CDR3: TGTGCCACCTGGTGGGACGGGTTGGGCGGCTACACCTTC.

This chain joins TRBV12-3 or TRBV12-4 and TRBJ2-7, with D hard to call. V was trimmed by 2 bases and J by 5 bases, leaving 7 bases between them. The CDR3 runs to 12 residues. The CDR3 DNA reads TGTGCCAGCAGTTTAAATTCAGACGAGCAGTACTTC. Protein: CASSLNSDEQYF.

V usage is TRBV27 and J usage is TRBJ2-2; 7 positions agree with TRBD2. Looked up from germline, CDR1 is MNHEY and CDR2 is SMNVEV (reference sequence). J lost 4 bases, V lost 6 bases, and 20 bases had no gene match. CDR3 length: 19 amino acids. The CDR3 DNA is TGTGCCAGCAGCTTGGGGCCTTACGAGAGCGGGGAATTCACCGGGGAGCTGTTTTTT. This translates into CASSLGPYESGEFTGELFF.

This clone has more than one count but fewer than ten. The V call is TRBV9, the J call TRBJ2-2; D is ambiguous. The CDR3 loop spans 14 amino acids. The germline V and J ends were trimmed by 0 bases and 1 base, with 4 bases remaining between them. CDR1 is SGDLS, CDR2 YYNGEE, per germline. The CDR3 nucleotides read TGTGCCAGCAGCGTAGGAGGGAACACCGGGGAGCTGTTTTTT. It encodes CASSVGGNTGELFF.

This clone was observed a handful of times. The V and J genes are TRBV12-3 or TRBV12-4 and TRBJ1-4, with a possible D match to TRBD1 (5 bases). This CDR3 is 11 amino acids long. V dropped 5 bases and J dropped 8 bases, with 6 bases sitting between them. CDR3 amino acids: CASSPGEKLFF. CDR3 DNA sequence: TGTGCCAGCAGTCCAGGGGAAAAACTGTTTTTT.

This clone was picked up one time. J is TRBJ2-5 and V is TRBV6-2 or TRBV6-3; D not certain. V was clipped by 2 bases and J by 5 bases, with 3 bases between them. This CDR3 has 11 amino acids. Germline values: CDR1 MNHEY, CDR2 SVGEGT. Written as DNA, the CDR3 is TGTGCCAGCAGTTACGCGGAGACCCAGTACTTC. Translation gives CASSYAETQYF.

The rearrangement joins TRBV7-9 to TRBJ2-5; 8 positions match TRBD2. This CDR3 has 14 residues. The germline CDR1 and CDR2 sequences are SEHNR and FQNEAQ (reference sequence). V shed 11 bases, J shed 5 bases, and the junction held 13 bases outside the gene matches. CDR3 sequence: CAATSGGAGETQYF. In nucleotides, the CDR3 is TGTGCCGCTACCTCCGGGGGGGCGGGCGAGACCCAGTACTTC.

The gene calls are TRBV4-1 and TRBJ2-4, with 9 positions matching TRBD1. Trimming at V came to 5 bases and at J to 8 bases, leaving 10 bases not matched to a gene. CDR1 is MGHRA, CDR2 YSYEKL, per germline. The CDR3 covers 15 residues. This chain's CDR3 is CASSSGQGPRDIQYF. CDR3 DNA: TGCGCCAGCAGCTCGGGACAGGGCCCTAGGGACATTCAGTACTTC.

The chain carries TRBV12-5 and TRBJ2-3; unclear D gene. V was clipped by 0 bases and J by 4 bases, with 11 bases between them. The length of the CDR3 is 15 residues. CDR1 is LGHNT and CDR2 is FRNRAP in the germline V gene. The CDR3 is CASGLVHGRPDTQYF. DNA for the CDR3: TGTGCTAGTGGTTTGGTACACGGCAGACCAGATACGCAGTATTTT. The full variable domain, completed using reference TRBV12-5 and TRBJ2-3, is DARVTQTPRHKVTEMGQEVTMRCQPILGHNTVFWYRQTMMQGLELLAYFRNRAPLDDSGMPKDRFSAEMPDATLATLKIQPSEPRDSAVYFCASGLVHGRPDTQYFGPGTRLTVL.

The chain couples TRBV27 to TRBJ2-1; 9 nucleotides match TRBD1. The CDR3 totals 14 residues. V shed 3 bases and J 14 bases; nucleotides not matched to a gene: 11. Per the germline V gene, CDR1 is MNHEY and CDR2 is SMNVEV (reference sequence). The DNA for the CDR3 is TGTGCCAGCAGTTTCTCCTCGGGGACAGGGATGGAGTTCTTC. Its translation is CASSFSSGTGMEFF.

This clone has only a few counts. V and J are TRBV5-4 and TRBJ1-2, with a tentative D call TRBD1 (6 bases). The CDR3 loop spans 14 amino acids. Trimming shortened V by 3 bases and J by 4 bases, and 13 bases separated the two germline ends. The germline gives CDR1 SGHNT, CDR2 YYREEE (reference sequence). In nucleotides, the CDR3 is TGTGCCAGCAGCTCATTCCAGGGGACCTATGGCTACACCTTC. Translation: CASSSFQGTYGYTF.

The rearrangement uses TRBV25-1 and TRBJ2-7; 8 nucleotides agree with TRBD1. V lost 4 bases to trimming and J lost 2 bases; unmatched junction nucleotides: 4. In germline, CDR1 is MGHDK, CDR2 SYGVNS. The CDR3 is 14 amino acids. The chain's CDR3 is CASSVDRVPYEQYF. The CDR3 coding sequence is TGTGCCAGCAGTGTGGACAGGGTACCCTACGAGCAGTACTTC.

This clone was observed a single time. The chain combines TRBV11-3 with TRBJ2-3; the match to TRBD2 covers 9 bases. After removal of 4 bases from V and 4 bases from J, the junction contained 15 bases not matched to a gene. From germline, CDR1 is SGHNT and CDR2 YENEEA. CDR3 length: 18 residues. The CDR3 nucleotides read TGTGCCAGCAGCTCACCGGCGGGAGGGCGTCAGCAGGCAGATACGCAGTATTTT. The encoded protein is CASSSPAGGRQQADTQYF.

The chain recombines TRBV5-1 with TRBJ1-6; D gene uncertain. The germline V gene encodes CDR1 SGHRS and CDR2 YFSETQ. Trimming removed 1 base from V and 6 bases from J, with 8 bases in between. The CDR3 is 14 amino acids. The CDR3 DNA follows: TGCGCCAGCAGCTTGACGGAGGCTAATTCACCCCTCCACTTT. It is translated as CASSLTEANSPLHF.

The chain links TRBV28 to TRBJ1-2; D gene ambiguous. Germline CDR1 and CDR2: MDHEN and SYDVKM. The V and J ends lost 8 bases and 2 bases respectively, with 15 bases between them. The CDR3 consists of 14 residues. The CDR3 DNA follows: TGTGCCAGCGCGGACCCCCAAAAGAACTATGGCTACACCTTC. Translating gives CASADPQKNYGYTF.

This sequence joins TRBV7-9 and TRBJ1-6; 9 positions match TRBD1. The trim removed 5 bases at V and 14 bases at J, leaving 7 bases unmatched. This CDR3 comprises 13 residues. Germline V gene data show CDR1 as SEHNR and CDR2 as FQNEAQ (reference sequence). The CDR3 nucleotides are TGTGCCAGCAGCGGGGACAGGGTCGTAACCCTCCACTTT. Protein product: CASSGDRVVTLHF.

DNA of the CDR3: TGTGCCAGCAGCCAACGGACAGGGCGAATGAACACTGAAGCTTTCTTT. It translates to CASSQRTGRMNTEAFF. The rearrangement links TRBV4-2 to TRBJ1-1; 8 bases match TRBD1. This CDR3 comprises 16 residues. CDR1 is LGHNA, CDR2 YNFKEQ, per germline. V dropped 2 bases and J dropped 0; count of bases not matched to a gene: 5.

This clone was detected only a few times. The rearrangement uses TRBV19 and TRBJ1-5, with D possibly being TRBD1 (5 bases). The CDR3 runs 14 residues. CDR1 is LNHDA and CDR2 is SQIVND in the germline V gene (reference sequence). The V end lost 1 base, the J end lost 7 bases, and 11 bases lay between the germline ends. CDR3 amino acids: CASSIGSGRQPQHF. The CDR3 DNA reads TGTGCCAGTAGTATAGGTTCAGGGAGACAGCCCCAGCATTTT.

The V gene is TRBV4-1, the J gene TRBJ1-2; 7 bases are a match to TRBD1. The CDR3 runs to 14 residues. V dropped 2 bases and J dropped 4; count of bases not matched to a gene: 4. The germline gives CDR1 MGHRA, CDR2 YSYEKL. This chain's CDR3 is CASSQPGTVYGYTF. The DNA of the CDR3 is TGCGCCAGCAGCCAACCCGGGACAGTCTATGGCTACACCTTC.

V and J are TRBV5-4 and TRBJ1-1; D unclear. The CDR3 extends over 17 amino acids. Trimming shortened V by 4 bases and J by 0 bases, and 19 bases separated the two germline ends. Germline CDR1 and CDR2: SGHNT and YYREEE (reference sequence). CDR3 nucleotides: TGTGCCAGCAGCCCCGCCCGGGCTTCAAAATTGAACACTGAAGCTTTCTTT. Translated, it gives CASSPARASKLNTEAFF.

This clone was seen once. This sequence joins TRBV29-1 and TRBJ2-3; possibly TRBD2 for D (6 bases). The germline CDR1 and CDR2 sequences are SQVTM and ANQGSEA. Trimming left V 7 bases short and J 5 bases short, with 19 bases between. The CDR3 contains 14 residues. CDR3 protein: CSAHGGIGLDTQYF. The CDR3 nucleotides read TGCAGCGCCCACGGGGGAATTGGGTTAGATACGCAGTATTTT.

V usage is TRBV30 and J usage is TRBJ1-4; a weak D match, TRBD1 (5 bases). Germline assignment: CDR1 GTSNPN and CDR2 SVGIG (reference sequence). Trimming cost V 3 bases and J 0 bases, with 11 bases left between them. The CDR3 has 15 amino acids. The CDR3 is CAWSPGATTNEKLFF. The CDR3 nucleotides are TGTGCCTGGAGCCCCGGGGCCACAACTAATGAAAAACTGTTTTTT. Full variable domain (missing parts from reference TRBV30 and TRBJ1-4): SQTIHQWPATLVQPVGSPLSLECTVEGTSNPNLYWYRQAAGRGLQLLFYSVGIGQISSEVPQNLSASRPQDRQFILSSKKLLLSDSGFYLCAWSPGATTNEKLFFGSGTQLSVL.

This clone was observed a handful of times. V is TRBV12-3 or TRBV12-4 and J is TRBJ1-1, with D unresolved. Between the trimmed V and J ends, which lost 9 bases and 3 bases, there was a span of 8 bases. This CDR3 is built from 11 residues. In nucleotides, the CDR3 is TGTGCCAGTCGAGCGTACACTGAAGCTTTCTTT. The encoded protein is CASRAYTEAFF.

The chain recombines TRBV14 with TRBJ1-5; tentative D call: TRBD1 (6 bases). The germline CDR1 and CDR2 sequences are SGHDN and FVKESK. The V and J ends lost 1 base and 3 bases respectively, with 16 bases between them. The length of the CDR3 is 17 residues. CDR3 DNA sequence: TGTGCCAGCAGCCAAGGCCTCTTGGGGGGCCCCAATCAGCCCCAGCATTTT. Protein sequence: CASSQGLLGGPNQPQHF. Filled out from reference TRBV14 and TRBJ1-5, the complete variable domain reads EAGVTQFPSHSVIEKGQTVTLRCDPISGHDNLYWYRRVMGKEIKFLLHFVKESKQDESGMPNNRFLAERTGGTYSTLKVQPAELEDSGVYFCASSQGLLGGPNQPQHFGDGTRLSIL.